What follows are 10 T cell receptor beta chains derived from one specimen sequenced in a study of shared clonotypes between healthy human individuals. Sequencing was performed with immunoSEQ multiplex PCR; in TCRdb, only in-frame clones are kept and a portion is missing. The top ten clones hold over 1.5% of a sample with around 2,000,000 clones, more than 85% of them seen once. CD8 cells regarded as naive lacked CD45RO, were positively chosen for CCR7, and omitted terminally differentiated effector memory CD45RA+ cells. The sequencing input was naive CD8+ T cells from PBMCs. These receptors were taken from a man aged 18 to 35 in good health. Some clones in this sample may be carry-over from other donors' samples.

The chain has TRBV19 and TRBJ2-1; TRBD2 matches 7 bases. The junction had 9 bases not matched to a gene; V was cut back by 7 bases and J by 9 bases. This CDR3 region has 13 residues. Looked up from germline, CDR1 is LNHDA and CDR2 is SQIVND (reference sequence). The DNA of the CDR3 is TGTGCCAGTACCATTGGACTAGGGAGTGAGCAGTTCTTC. Translating gives CASTIGLGSEQFF.

About this clone: The same CDR3 also results from other DNA sequences found in this sample. This chain links TRBV11-2 with TRBJ2-3; a possible D gene is TRBD2 (5 bases). The CDR3 is 12 residues long. Germline CDR1 is SGHAT and CDR2 is FQNNGV. The germline V and J ends were trimmed by 1 base and 6 bases, with 5 bases remaining between them. The CDR3: CASSLGGDTQYF. In DNA, the CDR3 is TGTGCCAGCAGCTTAGGAGGGGATACGCAGTATTTT.

This chain links TRBV15 with TRBJ2-5, with D perhaps TRBD2 (6 bases). Matching the DNA end better, TRBJ2-7 makes the J call doubtful. The CDR3 totals 17 residues. Germline CDR1 reads LNHNV; CDR2 reads YYDKDF (reference sequence). In DNA, the CDR3 is TGTGCCACCAGCAGAGGTCCGGGGGAGCGGGCCTCCTACGAGCAGTACTTC. Protein product: CATSRGPGERASYEQYF.

J is TRBJ2-2 and V is TRBV13; D may match TRBD1 or TRBD2 (5 bases each). The V and J ends lost 2 bases and 2 bases respectively, with 9 bases between them. Germline lookup yields CDR1 PRHDT and CDR2 FYEKMQ (reference sequence). This CDR3 has 15 residues. As DNA, the CDR3 is TGTGCCAGCAGCTTATTCCGGGACAACACCGGGGAGCTGTTTTTT. Its translation: CASSLFRDNTGELFF.

Concerning this clone: The same CDR3 can be traced to other DNA sequences in this sample. This chain links TRBV27 with TRBJ2-7; 7 positions agree with TRBD1. The V gene's germline CDR1 is MNHEY and CDR2 SMNVEV (reference sequence). V trimming: 5 bases; J trimming: 0 bases; junction bases outside the gene matches: 10. The CDR3 covers 16 residues. The CDR3: CASSPSTGESSYEQYF. Written as DNA, the CDR3 is TGTGCCAGCAGTCCGTCCACAGGGGAAAGCTCCTACGAGCAGTACTTC.

The chain combines TRBV9 with TRBJ2-5; no clear D gene. Germline CDR1 reads SGDLS; CDR2 reads YYNGEE. The CDR3 covers 15 residues. Trimming removed 3 bases at V and 0 bases at J, with 12 bases between. Here the CDR3 reads CASSGRLGYQETQYF. The CDR3 DNA reads as TGTGCCAGCAGCGGCCGACTGGGGTACCAAGAGACCCAGTACTTC.

This sequence joins TRBV6-5 and TRBJ1-4; D unresolved. V was shortened by 6 bases and J by 3 bases, with 11 bases between the two germline ends. The CDR3 is made up of 14 amino acids. In germline, CDR1 is MNHEY, CDR2 SVGAGI. CDR3 region: CASSPGAPNEKLFF. CDR3 DNA sequence: TGTGCCAGCAGCCCGGGTGCACCTAATGAAAAACTGTTTTTT.

V usage is TRBV25-1 and J usage is TRBJ1-2, with D unresolved. From germline, CDR1 is MGHDK and CDR2 SYGVNS. V gave up 2 bases and J gave up 4 bases, with 20 bases separating them. The CDR3 contains 17 residues. CDR3 bases: TGTGCCAGCAGTGAAAGAAAGGGATGGGCGAGAATCTATGGCTACACCTTC. It specifies CASSERKGWARIYGYTF.

The chain couples TRBV2 to TRBJ2-1, with 15 bases lining up with TRBD2. With 6 bases clipped from V and 4 bases from J, the junction kept 13 bases outside the gene matches. The V gene's germline CDR1 is SNHLY and CDR2 FYNNEI. The CDR3 sequence is 19 residues long. The CDR3 sequence is CASRVWTSGRALMYNEQFF. Here the CDR3 DNA reads TGTGCCAGCAGAGTTTGGACTAGCGGGAGGGCCCTAATGTACAATGAGCAGTTCTTC.

This clone turned up a few times. The CDR3 sequence is CASSFLDDNQPQHF. In DNA, the CDR3 is TGTGCCAGCAGCTTCCTGGACGACAATCAGCCCCAGCATTTT. The rearrangement links TRBV7-9 to TRBJ1-5; no clear D gene. CDR3 length: 14 residues. The V and J ends lost 3 bases and 3 bases respectively, with 9 bases between them. Germline V gene lookup returns CDR1 SEHNR and CDR2 FQNEAQ (reference sequence).